This T cell receptor beta chain emerged from a study of Graves' ophthalmopathy and Graves' hyperthyroidism. V shed 4 bases and J shed 0 bases, with 10 bases lying between them. Germline V lookup: CDR1 LNHDA, CDR2 SQIVND (reference sequence). This CDR3 is 15 amino acids long. CDR3 regions of TCR beta were amplified from RNA transcripts. An initial RT-PCR round employing HTBI primers preceded a second-round multiplex PCR. From the multiplex PCR reads, TCRdb called clonotypes with MiXCR, one entry per CDR3 protein. Here the sample spans 400,000 or so distinct CDR3 sequences, about a sixth being singletons.

The receptor was isolated from an adult woman with stable Graves' hyperthyroidism. The chain joins TRBV19 to TRBJ1-5; the D is unclear. The material sequenced was peripheral blood. The CDR3 loop reads CASSTPGPSNQPQHF. CDR3 bases: TGTGCCAGTAGTACTCCCGGGCCTAGCAATCAGCCCCAGCATTTT.